The following is a T cell receptor beta chain sequence with its context. Its antigen is undetermined. The CDR3 extends over 13 amino acids. The germline V gene encodes CDR1 SNHLY and CDR2 FYNNEI. Trimming removed 6 bases from V and 6 bases from J; junction bases left unmatched: 4. This sample is drawn from a study of T-cell memory formation after mild COVID-19. Across the study: Most TCR clusters belonged to a single donor. Study results and caveats: While clones contracting from day 15 to 85 were balanced between CD4 and CD8, later expanders leaned CD4+. Whether day 37 second-wave clones are SARS-CoV-2-specific was not confirmed.

Each CDR3 protein is one row after TCRdb ran MiXCR on the 5' RACE reads. The sample lists about 390,000 distinct CDR3 sequences; over 20% were seen once. The specimen was PBMCs or a T cell subset sorted from them (not recorded which). The sequence was collected from an adult woman who had mild COVID-19 (a few samples of this study predate the infection). Cell type and time point are not known. The rearrangement joins TRBV2 to TRBJ2-2, with 7 bases fitting TRBD2. CDR3 DNA: TGTGCCAGCAGGGGGACTATTCCCGGGGAGCTGTTTTTT. Translated, it gives CASRGTIPGELFF.